What follows is one T cell receptor beta chain and its context. The sample originates from a study of blood T cell repertoires in COVID-19. Study in general: Sites across the United States, Italy and Spain contributed samples from acute and convalescent COVID-19.

Looked up from germline, CDR1 is MDHEN and CDR2 is SYDVKM. The CDR3 sequence is 14 residues long. V was trimmed by 6 bases and J by 8 bases, leaving 17 bases between them. The participants were between about 18 and 90 years old and came from under 25 US areas. Two negative PCRs, clearance, or symptom resolution characterized the recovered Cohort 3 donors. The protocol was immunoSEQ multiplex PCR, while the TCRdb copy is restricted to in-frame clones and leaves out a portion. The table lists about 200,000 clones, 70% to 90% of them singletons, with 6.5% to 9.5% in the top ten. This TCR came from a woman aged 18-29 years who had recovered from COVID-19. The V call is TRBV28, the J call TRBJ1-3, with D possibly being TRBD1 (5 bases). The sample was PBMCs or T cells enriched from blood (not recorded which). CDR3 loop: CASRKVLLRDTIYF. For the CDR3, the DNA is TGTGCCAGCAGGAAGGTACTCCTCAGGGACACCATATATTTT.